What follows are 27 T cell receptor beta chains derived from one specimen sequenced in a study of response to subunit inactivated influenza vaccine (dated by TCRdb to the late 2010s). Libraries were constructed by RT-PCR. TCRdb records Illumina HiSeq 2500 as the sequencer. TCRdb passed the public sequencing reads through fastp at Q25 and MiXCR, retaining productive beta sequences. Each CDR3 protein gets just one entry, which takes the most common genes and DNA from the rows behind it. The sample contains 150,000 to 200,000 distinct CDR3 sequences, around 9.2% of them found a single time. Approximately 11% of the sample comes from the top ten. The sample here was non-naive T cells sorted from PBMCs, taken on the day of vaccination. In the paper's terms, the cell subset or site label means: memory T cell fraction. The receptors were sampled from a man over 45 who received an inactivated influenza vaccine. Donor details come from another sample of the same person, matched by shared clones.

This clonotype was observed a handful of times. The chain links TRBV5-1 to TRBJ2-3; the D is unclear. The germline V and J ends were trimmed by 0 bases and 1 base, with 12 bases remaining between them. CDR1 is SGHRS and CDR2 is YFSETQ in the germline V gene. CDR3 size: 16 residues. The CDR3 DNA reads TGCGCCAGCAGCTTGGGTAGTGGAAAGGGCACAGATACGCAGTATTTT. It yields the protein CASSLGSGKGTDTQYF.

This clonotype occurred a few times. CDR3 amino acids: CASSQAGNEKLFF. The DNA of the CDR3 is TGTGCCAGCAGCCAAGCGGGGAACGAAAAACTGTTTTTT. The chain couples TRBV4-2 to TRBJ1-4; no definite D call. This CDR3 has 13 amino acids. Germline loops: CDR1 LGHNA, CDR2 YNFKEQ. The ends were cut back, 1 base at V and 8 bases at J, with 8 bases in the middle.

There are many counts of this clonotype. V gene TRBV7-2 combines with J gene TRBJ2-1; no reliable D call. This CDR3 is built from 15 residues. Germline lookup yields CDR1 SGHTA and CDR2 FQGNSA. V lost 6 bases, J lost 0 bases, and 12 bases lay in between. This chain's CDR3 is CASRLDVSSYNEQFF. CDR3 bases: TGTGCCAGCAGATTGGACGTGAGCTCCTACAATGAGCAGTTCTTC.

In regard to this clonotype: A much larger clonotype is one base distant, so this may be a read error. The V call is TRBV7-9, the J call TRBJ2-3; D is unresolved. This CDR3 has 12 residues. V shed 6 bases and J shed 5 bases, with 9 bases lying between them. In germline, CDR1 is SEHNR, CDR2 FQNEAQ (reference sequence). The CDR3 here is CASSGWGDTQYF. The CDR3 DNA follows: TGTGCCAGCAGTGGCTGGGGAGATACGCAGTATTTT.

CDR3 DNA: TGTGCCACCAGTGATTTGGGTGGAGAGACCCAGTACTTC. Translation gives CATSDLGGETQYF. J is TRBJ2-5 and V is TRBV24-1; D remains ambiguous. Per germline, CDR1 KGHDR and CDR2 SFDVKD. Trimming removed 0 bases from V and 4 bases from J, with 5 bases in between. This CDR3 spans 13 amino acids.

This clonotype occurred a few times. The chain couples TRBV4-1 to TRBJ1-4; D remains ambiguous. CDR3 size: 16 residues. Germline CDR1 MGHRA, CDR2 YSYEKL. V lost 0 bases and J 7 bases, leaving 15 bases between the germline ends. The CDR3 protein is CASSQDPWQVLEKLFF. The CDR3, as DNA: TGCGCCAGCAGCCAAGATCCATGGCAGGTTCTTGAAAAACTGTTTTTT.

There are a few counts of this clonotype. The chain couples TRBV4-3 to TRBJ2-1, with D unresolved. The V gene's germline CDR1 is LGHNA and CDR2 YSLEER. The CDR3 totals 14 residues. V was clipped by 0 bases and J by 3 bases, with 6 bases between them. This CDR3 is CASSQEAGYNEQFF. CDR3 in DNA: TGCGCCAGCAGCCAAGAAGCTGGCTACAATGAGCAGTTCTTC.

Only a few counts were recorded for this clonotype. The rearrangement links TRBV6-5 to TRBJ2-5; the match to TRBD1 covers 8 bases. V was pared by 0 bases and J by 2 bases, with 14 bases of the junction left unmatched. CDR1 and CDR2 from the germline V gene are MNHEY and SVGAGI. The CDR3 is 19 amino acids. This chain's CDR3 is CASSYSALHSRTGQETQYF. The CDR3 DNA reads TGTGCCAGCAGTTACTCTGCCCTACACTCCCGGACAGGGCAAGAGACCCAGTACTTC.

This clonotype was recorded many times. CDR3: CSAREVGNSPLHF. CDR3 DNA sequence: TGCAGTGCTAGAGAGGTGGGGAACTCACCCCTCCACTTT. The genes are TRBV20-1 and TRBJ1-6; D unclear. This CDR3 region has 13 residues. Germline CDR1 is DFQATT and CDR2 is SNEGSKA (reference sequence). V was shortened by 0 bases and J by 10 bases, with 10 bases between the two germline ends.

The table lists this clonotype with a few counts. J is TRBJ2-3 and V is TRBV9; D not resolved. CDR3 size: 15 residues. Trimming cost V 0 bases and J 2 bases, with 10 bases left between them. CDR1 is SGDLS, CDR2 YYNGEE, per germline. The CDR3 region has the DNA TGTGCCAGCAGCGTAGCTGGCCAGGCCACAGATACGCAGTATTTT. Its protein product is CASSVAGQATDTQYF.

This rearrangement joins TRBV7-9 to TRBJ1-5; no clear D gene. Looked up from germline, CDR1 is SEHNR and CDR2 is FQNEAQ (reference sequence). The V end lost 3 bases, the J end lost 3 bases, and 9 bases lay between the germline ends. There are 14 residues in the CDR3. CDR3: CASSFDGNNQPQHF. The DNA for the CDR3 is TGTGCCAGCAGCTTTGACGGGAACAATCAGCCCCAGCATTTT.

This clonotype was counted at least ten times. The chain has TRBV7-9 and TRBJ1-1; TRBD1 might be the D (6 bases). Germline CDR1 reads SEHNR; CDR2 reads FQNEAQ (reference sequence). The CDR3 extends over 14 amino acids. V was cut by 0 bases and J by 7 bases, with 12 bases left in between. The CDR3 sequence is CASSLASRTDEAFF. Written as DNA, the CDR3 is TGTGCCAGCAGCTTAGCCTCCCGGACAGATGAAGCTTTCTTT.

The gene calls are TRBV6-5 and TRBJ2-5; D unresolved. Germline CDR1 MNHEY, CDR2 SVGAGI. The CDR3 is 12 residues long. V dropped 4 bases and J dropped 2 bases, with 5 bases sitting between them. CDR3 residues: CASSSVQETQYF. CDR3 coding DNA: TGTGCCAGCAGTTCAGTGCAAGAGACCCAGTACTTC.

This chain's CDR3 is CASSITGDLQGYTF. The CDR3 DNA reads TGCGCCAGCAGCATTACAGGGGATCTACAGGGCTACACCTTC. The V call is TRBV5-1, the J call TRBJ1-2; TRBD1 agrees at 7 bases. CDR3 length: 14 amino acids. J lost 8 bases, V lost 4 bases, and 11 bases had no gene match. CDR1 and CDR2 (germline): SGHRS, YFSETQ.

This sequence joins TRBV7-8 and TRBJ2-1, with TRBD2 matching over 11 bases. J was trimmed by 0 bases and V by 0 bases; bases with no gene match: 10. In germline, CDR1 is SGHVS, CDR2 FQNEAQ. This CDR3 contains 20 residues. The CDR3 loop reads CASSLARLAGGTSSYNEQFF. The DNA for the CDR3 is TGTGCCAGCAGCTTAGCGCGCCTAGCGGGAGGTACCAGCTCCTACAATGAGCAGTTCTTC.

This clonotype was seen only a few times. Here the CDR3 DNA reads TGCAGTGCGGGACAGGGTGGGGTCTACGAGCAGTACTTC. It translates to CSAGQGGVYEQYF. The chain uses TRBV20-1 and TRBJ2-7, with TRBD1 matching 9 bases. This CDR3 comprises 13 residues. Germline CDR1 reads DFQATT; CDR2 reads SNEGSKA (reference sequence). V lost 6 bases, J lost 3 bases, and 6 bases stayed unmatched.

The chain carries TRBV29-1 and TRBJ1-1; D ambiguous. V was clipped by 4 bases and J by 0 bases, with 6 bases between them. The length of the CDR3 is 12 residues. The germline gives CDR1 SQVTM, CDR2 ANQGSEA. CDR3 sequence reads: CSVGTVNTEAFF. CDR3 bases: TGCAGCGTTGGGACGGTGAACACTGAAGCTTTCTTT.

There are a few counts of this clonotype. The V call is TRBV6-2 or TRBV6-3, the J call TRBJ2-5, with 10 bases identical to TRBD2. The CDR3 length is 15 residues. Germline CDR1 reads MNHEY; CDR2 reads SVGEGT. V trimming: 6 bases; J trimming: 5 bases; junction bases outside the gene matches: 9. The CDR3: CASRHSAGGAETQYF. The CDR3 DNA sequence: TGTGCCAGCAGACACTCAGCGGGGGGGGCCGAGACCCAGTACTTC.

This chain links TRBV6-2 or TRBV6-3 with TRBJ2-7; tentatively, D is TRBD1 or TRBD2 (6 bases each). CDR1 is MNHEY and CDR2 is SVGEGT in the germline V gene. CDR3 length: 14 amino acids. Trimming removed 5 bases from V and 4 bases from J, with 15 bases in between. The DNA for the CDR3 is TGTGCCAGCAGTCTACACCGGGGGCCGTACGAGCAGTACTTC. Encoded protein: CASSLHRGPYEQYF.

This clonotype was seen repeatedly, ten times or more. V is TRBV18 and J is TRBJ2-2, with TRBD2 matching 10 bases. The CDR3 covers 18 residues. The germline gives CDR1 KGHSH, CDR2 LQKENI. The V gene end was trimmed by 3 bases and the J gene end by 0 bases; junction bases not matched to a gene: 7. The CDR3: CASSPQKLAGTNTGELFF. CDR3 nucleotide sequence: TGTGCCAGCTCACCGCAAAAACTAGCGGGGACGAACACCGGGGAGCTGTTTTTT. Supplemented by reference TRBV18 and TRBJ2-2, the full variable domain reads NAGVMQNPRHLVRRRGQEARLRCSPMKGHSHVYWYRQLPEEGLKFMVYLQKENIIDESGMPKERFSAEFPKEGPSILRIQQVVRGDSAAYFCASSPQKLAGTNTGELFFGEGSRLTVL.

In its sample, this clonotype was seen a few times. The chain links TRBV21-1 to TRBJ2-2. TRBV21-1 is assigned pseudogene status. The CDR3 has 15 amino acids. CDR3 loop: CASSNLEDRPGELFF. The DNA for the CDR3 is TGTGCCAGCAGCAACCTTGAAGACCGCCCCGGGGAGCTGTTTTTT.

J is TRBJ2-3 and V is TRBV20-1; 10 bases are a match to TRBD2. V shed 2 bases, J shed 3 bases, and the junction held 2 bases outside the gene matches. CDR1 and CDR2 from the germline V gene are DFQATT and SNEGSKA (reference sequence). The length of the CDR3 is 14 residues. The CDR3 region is CSARLAGVTDTQYF. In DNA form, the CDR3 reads TGCAGTGCTAGACTAGCGGGAGTTACAGATACGCAGTATTTT.

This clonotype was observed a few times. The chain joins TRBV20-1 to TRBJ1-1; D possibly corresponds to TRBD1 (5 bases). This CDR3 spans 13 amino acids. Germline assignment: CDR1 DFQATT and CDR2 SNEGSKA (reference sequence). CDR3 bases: TGCAGCCCGGTGGGTGCAGGGCTCCCTTTAGCTTTCTTT. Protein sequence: CSPVGAGLPLAFF.

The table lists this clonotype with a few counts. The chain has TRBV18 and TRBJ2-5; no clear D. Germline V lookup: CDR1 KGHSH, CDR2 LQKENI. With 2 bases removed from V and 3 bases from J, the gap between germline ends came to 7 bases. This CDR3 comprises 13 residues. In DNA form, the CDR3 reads TGTGCCAGCTCACCATTACAGAAAGAGACCCAGTACTTC. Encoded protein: CASSPLQKETQYF.

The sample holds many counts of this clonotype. CDR3 DNA: TGTGCCAGCAGCTTGGGATACGGGAATAGCGGGATTAGCACAGATACGCAGTATTTT. As protein: CASSLGYGNSGISTDTQYF. This sequence joins TRBV11-2 and TRBJ2-3; TRBD2 aligns across 8 bases. This CDR3 region has 19 residues. Germline V lookup: CDR1 SGHAT, CDR2 FQNNGV. J gave up 0 bases and V 3 bases, and 14 bases lay outside the gene matches.

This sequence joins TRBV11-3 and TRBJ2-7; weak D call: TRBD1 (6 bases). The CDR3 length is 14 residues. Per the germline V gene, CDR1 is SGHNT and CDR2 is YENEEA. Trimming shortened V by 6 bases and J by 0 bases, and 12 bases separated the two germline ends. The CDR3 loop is CASSKDRGSYEQYF. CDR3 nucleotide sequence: TGTGCCAGCAGTAAGGACAGAGGCTCCTACGAGCAGTACTTC.

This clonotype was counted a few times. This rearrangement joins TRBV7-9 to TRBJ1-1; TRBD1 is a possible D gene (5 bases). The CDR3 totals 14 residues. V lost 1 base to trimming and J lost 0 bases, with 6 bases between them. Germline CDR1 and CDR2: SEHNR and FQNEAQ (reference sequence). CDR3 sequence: CASSLEQVNTEAFF. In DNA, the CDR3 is TGTGCCAGCAGCTTAGAACAGGTGAACACTGAAGCTTTCTTT.